This T cell receptor (beta chain) was found in a study of T cell changes during pregnancy in multiple sclerosis. The V and J ends lost 0 bases and 6 bases, in that order; junction bases with no gene match: 4. CDR1 is MNHEY, CDR2 SVGAGI, per germline. This CDR3 contains 14 residues. Libraries were prepared by immunoSEQ multiplex PCR; TCRdb keeps only in-frame clonotypes and omits some of them. The sample holds 30,000 to 45,000 clones, more than 85% seen once. Sequencing was performed on CD8+ T cells from peripheral blood mononuclear cells, taken in the first trimester of pregnancy. V and J are TRBV6-5 and TRBJ1-1, with 7 bases identical to TRBD1. This TCR derives from a female donor with multiple sclerosis, enrolled in a pregnancy study. The CDR3 nucleotides are TGTGCCAGCAGTTACTCGGGCCAGGGGGCTGAAGCTTTCTTT. Translated, it gives CASSYSGQGAEAFF.